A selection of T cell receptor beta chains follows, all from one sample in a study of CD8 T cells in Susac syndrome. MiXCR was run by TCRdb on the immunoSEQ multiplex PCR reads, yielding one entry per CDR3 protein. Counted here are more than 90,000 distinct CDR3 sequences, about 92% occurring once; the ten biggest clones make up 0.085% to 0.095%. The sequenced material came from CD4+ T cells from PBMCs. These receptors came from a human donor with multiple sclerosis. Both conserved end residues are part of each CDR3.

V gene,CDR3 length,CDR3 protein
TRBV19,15,CASSIVATNTGELFF
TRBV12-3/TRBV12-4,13,CASRRQTNTEAFF
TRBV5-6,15,CASRTRGGRNTEAFF
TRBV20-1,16,CSAMTSGGPSTDTQYF
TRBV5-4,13,CASSLGGDPPLHF
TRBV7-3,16,CASSSHGRATLVPQHF
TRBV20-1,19,CSAREMDGTRPTGANVLTF
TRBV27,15,CASSFPGHERTEAFF
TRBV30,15,CAWSGQTFGTDTQYF
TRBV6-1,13,CASRGGAKNIQYF
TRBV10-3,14,CAITPGLGTDTQYF
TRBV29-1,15,CSVRQTSEAGNTIYF
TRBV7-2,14,CASSLEGSRWGYTF
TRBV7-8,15,CASSLPGTLNTEAFF
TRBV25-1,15,CASSDLAGGNQPQHF
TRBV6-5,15,CASSLLQGIGYEQYF
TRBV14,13,CASSQRISGPKFF
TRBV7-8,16,CASSLERDLQNQPQHF
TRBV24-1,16,CATSDWRTGGNDELFF
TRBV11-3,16,CASSVDISGGQETQYF
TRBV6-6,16,CASRDSGQGNTGELFF
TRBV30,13,CAWSGNLNTEAFF
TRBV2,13,CASSVRQGIRAFF
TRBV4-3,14,CASSQVPGATEAFF
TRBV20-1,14,CSSEPGQGAETQYF
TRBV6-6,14,CASWAALSDYGYTF
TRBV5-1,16,CASSLGWANMNTEAFF
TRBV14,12,CASSQGQGKAFF
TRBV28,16,CASSLGTGPPGNIQYF
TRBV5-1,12,CASSPTRDTQYF
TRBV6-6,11,CASRGSVEQYF
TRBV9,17,CASSVDPAAKGSDTQYF